The TCR beta chain under discussion was sequenced for a study of identical twins listed by TCRdb under 2016. With respect to the entire study: The study deep-sequenced TCR alpha and beta repertoires from monozygotic twins, unrelated adults of various ages and cord blood to test whether fetal clonotypes persist. To rule out contamination, the twin experiments were replicated at different times with different library preparation protocols.

Worth noting for this clonotype: No cognate antigen has been identified for it. The input lacks base qualities; no much larger clone sits a single base away.

Paper-wide results and their limitations: A weaker excess of twin sharing was found in beta out-of-frame sequences because the signal-to-noise ratio was lowered by fewer shared sequences. Invariant T cells such as MAIT and iNKT could partly confound zero-insertion analyses, although diverse VJ usage argued against such confounding for most clonotypes. Compared with coincidental sharing between unrelated individuals, out-of-frame TCR alpha sequences shared between twins had an excess of sequences with low generation probability. Abundant cord blood beta clonotypes had fewer insertions, young adult naive repertoires showed a similar but weaker trend, and memory repertoires showed no such trend. Because the same donors could not be followed over many years, the conclusions relied on cross-sectional statistical analysis. Out-of-frame TCR alpha sharing in monozygotic twins was systematically underestimated by recombination models, whereas sharing between unrelated individuals was in agreement with the recombination models.

Preparation of the library involved 5' RACE. TCRdb shows the sequencer as Illumina HiSeq 2000. A universal primer binding site was introduced by template switching, and a unique molecular identifier was present in the final cDNA, enabling accurate counting of TCR cDNA molecules. Specific primers in the conserved constant-segment region were used to synthesize first-strand cDNA for TCR alpha and beta chains. To control for contamination, each cDNA library was double barcoded with a SMART-Mk sample barcode plus Illumina barcodes. Two successive PCR steps introduced TruSeq adapter sequences along with Illumina sample barcodes. The TCR alpha and beta cDNA libraries were sequenced on the Illumina HiSeq platform using custom primers. For the original study's pipeline: MiGEC processed the raw reads to extract unique molecular identifiers, while MiXCR was used to determine the CDR3 positions. Recombination models were inferred per individual with the repgenHMM and IGoR tools using an EM algorithm. The tcR package in R was used for shared clonotype analysis, with sharing normalized by the product of cloneset sizes. To study raw recombination without the effects of thymic and clonal selection, out-of-frame nonproductive sequences were analyzed. Clones were called with MiXCR by TCRdb after fastp trimmed the public reads at Q25, and only in-frame beta chains were retained. Rows with one shared CDR3 protein collapse into an entry with the most common genes and DNA. TCRdb, not the authors, supplied the V and J calls. The sample table holds 400,000 to 600,000 distinct CDR3 sequences, of which approximately 20% were seen once. 0.48% of the sample belongs to the ten largest clones.

All donors were healthy Caucasians. Three pairs of female monozygotic twins, all aged 18 to 29 years, were included in the twin cohort. CD4+ and CD8+ T cell populations were isolated with positive isolation kits from Invitrogen. V sheds 3 bases and J sheds 5 bases, leaving 10 bases between their ends. Including cysteine and phenylalanine, the CDR3 has 13 amino acids. Solely the CDR3 DNA is kept, with 39 bases framed from the first base. This sample also appeared in a second study, on yellow fever vaccine responses in identical twins. According to the second study: The authors reported that the T cell response to vaccination in identical twins appeared partly convergent and partly personalized. In identical twins, the study followed T cell clones that responded to the vaccine with precision.

The V gene is TRBV12-3 or TRBV12-4 and the J gene is TRBJ2-5; the D gene is possibly TRBD2, with 5 bases matching. Sequencing was carried out using CD4+ T cells sorted from blood. The receptor was derived from a woman between 18 and 30 years old in good health. The CDR3 has the sequence CASSFGEGETQYF. The sequence in DNA is TGTGCCAGCAGTTTCGGGGAAGGTGAGACCCAGTACTTC.